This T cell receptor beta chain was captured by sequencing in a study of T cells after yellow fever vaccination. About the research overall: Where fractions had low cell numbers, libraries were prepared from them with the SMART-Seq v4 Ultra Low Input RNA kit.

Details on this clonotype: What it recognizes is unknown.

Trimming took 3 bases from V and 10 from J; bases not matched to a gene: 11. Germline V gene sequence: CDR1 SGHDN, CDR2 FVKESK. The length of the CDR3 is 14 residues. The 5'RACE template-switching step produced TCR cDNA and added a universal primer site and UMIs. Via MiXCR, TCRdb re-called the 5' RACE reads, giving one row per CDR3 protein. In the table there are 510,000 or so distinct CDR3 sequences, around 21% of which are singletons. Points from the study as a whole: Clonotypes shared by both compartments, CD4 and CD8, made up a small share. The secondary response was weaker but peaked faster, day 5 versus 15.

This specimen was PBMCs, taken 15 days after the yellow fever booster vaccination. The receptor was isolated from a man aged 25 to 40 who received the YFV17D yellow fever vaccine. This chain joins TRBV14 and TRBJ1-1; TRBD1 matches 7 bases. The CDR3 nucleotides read TGTGCCAGCAGCCACGACAGGGCCAGAGGTAGAGCTTTCTTT. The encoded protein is CASSHDRARGRAFF. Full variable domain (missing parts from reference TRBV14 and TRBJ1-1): EAGVTQFPSHSVIEKGQTVTLRCDPISGHDNLYWYRRVMGKEIKFLLHFVKESKQDESGMPNNRFLAERTGGTYSTLKVQPAELEDSGVYFCASSHDRARGRAFFGQGTRLTVV.